The next 3 T cell receptor beta chains were all read from a single sample in a study of cytomegalovirus exposure and HLA in healthy donors. Amplification used 60 Vbeta primers and 13 Jbeta primers. Generated by immunoSEQ multiplex PCR, the TCRdb table keeps only in-frame clones and is missing some. Of fewer than 200,000 clones in the sample, 65% to 75% were seen once. The specimen was PBMCs. Receptor source: a girl aged 10 to 17 in good health and CMV-seronegative.

This sequence joins TRBV25-1 and TRBJ2-7; a weak D match, TRBD1 (6 bases). With 6 bases removed from V and 6 bases from J, the gap between germline ends came to 21 bases. The V gene's germline CDR1 is MGHDK and CDR2 SYGVNS. The CDR3 covers 15 residues. CDR3 region: CASSPTHRVSPEQYF. In DNA form, the CDR3 reads TGTGCCAGCAGCCCTACCCACAGGGTCAGCCCCGAGCAGTACTTC.

The J gene is TRBJ2-7, the V gene TRBV7-9; 7 positions match TRBD2. Germline CDR1 SEHNR, CDR2 FQNEAQ (reference sequence). This CDR3 is built from 15 residues. Germline trimming cut 3 bases from V and 0 bases from J; bases unmatched to any gene: 5. The CDR3 loop is CASSFVPSGSYEQYF. DNA of the CDR3: TGTGCCAGCAGCTTCGTCCCTAGCGGCTCCTACGAGCAGTACTTC.

The chain uses TRBV7-6 and TRBJ1-1; 10 bases agree with TRBD1. V lost 5 bases and J lost 2; bases outside the gene matches: 11. The CDR3 covers 17 residues. Germline V lookup: CDR1 SGHVS, CDR2 FNYEAQ. The CDR3 nucleotides are TGTGCCAGCAGCGAAGGATCGCGGACAGGGGGAAACACTGAAGCTTTCTTT. It encodes CASSEGSRTGGNTEAFF.